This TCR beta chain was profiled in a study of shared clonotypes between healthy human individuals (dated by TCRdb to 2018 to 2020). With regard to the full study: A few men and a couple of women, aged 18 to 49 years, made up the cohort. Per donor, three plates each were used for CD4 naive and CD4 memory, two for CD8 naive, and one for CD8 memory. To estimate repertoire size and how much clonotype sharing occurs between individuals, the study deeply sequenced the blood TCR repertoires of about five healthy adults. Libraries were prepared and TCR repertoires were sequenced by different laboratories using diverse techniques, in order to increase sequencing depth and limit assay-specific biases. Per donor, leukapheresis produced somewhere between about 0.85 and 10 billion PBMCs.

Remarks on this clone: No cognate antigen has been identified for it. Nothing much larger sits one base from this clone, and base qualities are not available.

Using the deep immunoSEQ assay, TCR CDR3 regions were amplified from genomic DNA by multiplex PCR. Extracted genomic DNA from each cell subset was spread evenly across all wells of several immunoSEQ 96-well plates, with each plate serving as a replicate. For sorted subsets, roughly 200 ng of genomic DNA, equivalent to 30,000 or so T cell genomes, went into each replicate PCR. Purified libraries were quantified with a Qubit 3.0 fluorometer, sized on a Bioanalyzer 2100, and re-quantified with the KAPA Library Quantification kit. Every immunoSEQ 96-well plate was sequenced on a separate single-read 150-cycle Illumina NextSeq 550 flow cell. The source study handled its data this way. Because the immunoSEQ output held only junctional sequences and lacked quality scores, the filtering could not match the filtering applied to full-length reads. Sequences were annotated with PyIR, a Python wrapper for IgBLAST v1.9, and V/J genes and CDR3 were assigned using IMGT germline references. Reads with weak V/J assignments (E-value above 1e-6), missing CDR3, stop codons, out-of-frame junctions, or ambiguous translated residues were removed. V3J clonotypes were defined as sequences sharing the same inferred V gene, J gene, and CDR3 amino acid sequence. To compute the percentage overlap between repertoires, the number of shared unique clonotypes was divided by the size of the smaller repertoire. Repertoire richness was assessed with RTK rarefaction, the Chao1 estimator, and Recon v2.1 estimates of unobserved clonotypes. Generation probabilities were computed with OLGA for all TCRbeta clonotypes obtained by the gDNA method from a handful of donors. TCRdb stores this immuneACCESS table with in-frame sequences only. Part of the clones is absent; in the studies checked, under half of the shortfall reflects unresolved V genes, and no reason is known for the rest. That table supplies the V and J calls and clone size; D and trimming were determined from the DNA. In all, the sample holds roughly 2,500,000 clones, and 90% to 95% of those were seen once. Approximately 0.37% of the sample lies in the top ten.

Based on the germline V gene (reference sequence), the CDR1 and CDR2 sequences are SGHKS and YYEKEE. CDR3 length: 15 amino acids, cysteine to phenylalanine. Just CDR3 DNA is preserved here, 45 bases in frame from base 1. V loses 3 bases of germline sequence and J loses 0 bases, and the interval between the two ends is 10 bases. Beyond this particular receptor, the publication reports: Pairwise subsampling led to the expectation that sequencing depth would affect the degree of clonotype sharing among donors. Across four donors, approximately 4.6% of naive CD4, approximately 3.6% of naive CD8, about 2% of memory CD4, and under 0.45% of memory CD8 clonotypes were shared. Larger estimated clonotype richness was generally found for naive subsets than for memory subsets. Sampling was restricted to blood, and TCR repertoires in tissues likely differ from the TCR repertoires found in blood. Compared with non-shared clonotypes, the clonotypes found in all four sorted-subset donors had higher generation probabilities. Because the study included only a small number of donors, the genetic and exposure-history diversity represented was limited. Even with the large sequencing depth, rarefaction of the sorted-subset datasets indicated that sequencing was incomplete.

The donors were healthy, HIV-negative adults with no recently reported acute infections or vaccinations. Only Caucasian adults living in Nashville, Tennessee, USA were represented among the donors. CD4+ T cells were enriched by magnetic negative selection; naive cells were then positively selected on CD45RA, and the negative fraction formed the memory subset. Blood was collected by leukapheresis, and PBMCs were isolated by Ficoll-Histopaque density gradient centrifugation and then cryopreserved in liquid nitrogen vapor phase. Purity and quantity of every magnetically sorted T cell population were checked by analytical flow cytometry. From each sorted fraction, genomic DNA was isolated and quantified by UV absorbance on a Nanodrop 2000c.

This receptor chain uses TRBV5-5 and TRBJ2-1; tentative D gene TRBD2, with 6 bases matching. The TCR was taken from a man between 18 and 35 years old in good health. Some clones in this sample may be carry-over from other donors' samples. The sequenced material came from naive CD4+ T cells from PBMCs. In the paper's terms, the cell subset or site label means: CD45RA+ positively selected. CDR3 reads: CASSYRSGSYNEQFF. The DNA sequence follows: TGTGCCAGCAGCTACCGTAGCGGCTCCTACAATGAGCAGTTCTTC.